Presented here are 30 T cell receptor beta chains from one specimen sequenced in a study of shared clonotypes between healthy human individuals. Positively selected for CCR7, the CD45RO-negative cells used as naive CD8 cells excluded terminally differentiated effector memory CD45RA+ cells. The method was immunoSEQ multiplex PCR; TCRdb's version includes in-frame clones alone and lacks a portion of them. In the table there are about 590,000 clones, about 95% of which are singletons. The material sequenced was naive CD8+ T cells sorted from blood. These receptors were collected from a woman between 25 and 40 years old in good health.

The J gene is TRBJ1-1, the V gene TRBV7-9; D gene ambiguous. Germline V gene data show CDR1 as SEHNR and CDR2 as FQNEAQ (reference sequence). Trimming took 3 bases from V and 0 from J, leaving 5 bases between them. CDR3 size: 13 residues. The CDR3 sequence: CASSFGLNTEAFF. The CDR3 DNA follows: TGTGCCAGCAGCTTCGGGTTGAACACTGAAGCTTTCTTT.

This clone was seen once. The J gene is TRBJ2-5, the V gene TRBV7-7; 7 bases align to TRBD2. Per germline, CDR1 SSHAT and CDR2 FNYEAQ (reference sequence). The CDR3 covers 15 residues. V was pared by 1 base and J by 2 bases, with 4 bases of the junction left unmatched. CDR3: CASSLGASGQETQYF. CDR3 DNA: TGTGCCAGCAGCTTAGGGGCTAGCGGACAAGAGACCCAGTACTTC. The full variable domain, rest sourced from reference TRBV7-7 and TRBJ2-5, is GAGVSQSPRYKVTKRGQDVTLRCDPISSHATLYWYQQALGQGPEFLTYFNYEAQPDKSGLPSDRFSAERPEGSISTLTIQRTEQRDSAMYRCASSLGASGQETQYFGPGTRLLVL.

This clone was seen only a few times. This CDR3 is also generated by other DNA sequences in the sample. CDR3 residues: CASSLESQETQYF. The CDR3 region has the DNA TGTGCCAGCAGCTTGGAGTCTCAAGAGACCCAGTACTTC. The chain links TRBV5-4 to TRBJ2-5, with D hard to call. The CDR3 is 13 residues long. Germline V gives CDR1 SGHNT, CDR2 YYREEE (reference sequence). With 0 bases removed from V and 2 bases from J, the gap between germline ends came to 5 bases.

To note about this clone: Additional DNA sequences in this sample encode the identical CDR3. The chain uses TRBV5-6 and TRBJ1-4; perhaps TRBD1 as D (6 bases). Germline loops: CDR1 SGHDT, CDR2 YYEEEE. Trimming took off 0 bases at V and 8 bases at J, with 11 bases between the two ends. The CDR3 covers 14 residues. In nucleotides, the CDR3 is TGTGCCAGCAGCTTGGTCAGGGGTAACGAAAAACTGTTTTTT. Residues: CASSLVRGNEKLFF.

V gene TRBV27 combines with J gene TRBJ2-7; perhaps TRBD2 as D (5 bases). Germline CDR1 is MNHEY and CDR2 is SMNVEV (reference sequence). Trimming took off 2 bases at V and 9 bases at J, with 17 bases between the two ends. CDR3 length: 14 amino acids. The CDR3 DNA reads as TGTGCCAGCAGTTTAATGGCTAGCAGCCACCGGCAGTACTTC. Its translation is CASSLMASSHRQYF.

CDR3 bases: TGTGCCAGCAGCTCTCTAGTGTCCCACTCCTACGAGCAGTACTTC. It codes for CASSSLVSHSYEQYF. The chain employs TRBV5-6 and TRBJ2-7; D gene ambiguous. The V and J ends lost 3 bases and 0 bases respectively, with 13 bases between them. The CDR3 contains 15 residues. Germline loops: CDR1 SGHDT, CDR2 YYEEEE.

The chain couples TRBV6-5 to TRBJ2-5; the D gene could be TRBD1 or TRBD2 (6 bases each). Germline loops: CDR1 MNHEY, CDR2 SVGAGI. The V gene lost 8 bases and the J gene lost 5 bases, with 15 bases spanning the gap. The CDR3 spans 13 residues. The CDR3 sequence: CASGGRRAETQYF. CDR3 bases: TGTGCCAGCGGGGGGCGGAGGGCTGAGACCCAGTACTTC.

V gene TRBV27 combines with J gene TRBJ2-7, with 7 bases aligning to TRBD2. This CDR3 is built from 16 residues. With V trimmed by 0 bases and J by 1 base, 6 bases remained unmatched. Germline V gene sequence: CDR1 MNHEY, CDR2 SMNVEV (reference sequence). DNA of the CDR3: TGTGCCAGCAGTTTATCGGGACTATCCCGATCCTACGAGCAGTACTTC. Protein: CASSLSGLSRSYEQYF.

The chain joins TRBV28 to TRBJ2-3; D unclear. The CDR3 extends over 13 amino acids. CDR1 MDHEN and CDR2 SYDVKM come from the germline V gene. Trimming left V 8 bases short and J 2 bases short, with 11 bases between. CDR3: CASGSGITDTQYF. The CDR3 nucleotides read TGTGCCAGCGGGTCGGGTATCACAGATACGCAGTATTTT.

V gene TRBV6-5 combines with J gene TRBJ2-6; D possibly corresponds to TRBD1 (5 bases). This CDR3 is 15 amino acids long. Germline V gene lookup returns CDR1 MNHEY and CDR2 SVGAGI. V dropped 10 bases and J dropped 0 bases, with 13 bases sitting between them. In DNA, the CDR3 is TGTGCCACGAAGGACACCCGCTCTGGGGCCAACGTCCTGACTTTC. Protein sequence: CATKDTRSGANVLTF.

This rearrangement joins TRBV7-9 to TRBJ1-2, with D perhaps TRBD1 (6 bases). The germline V and J ends were trimmed by 1 base and 5 bases, with 11 bases remaining between them. Per the germline V gene, CDR1 is SEHNR and CDR2 is FQNEAQ (reference sequence). The CDR3 has 14 residues. The CDR3, as DNA: TGTGCCAGCAGCTTAGTAGGACAGACATATGGCTACACCTTC. Translated, it gives CASSLVGQTYGYTF.

The rearrangement uses TRBV7-9 and TRBJ2-5; perhaps TRBD2 as D (5 bases). Germline CDR1 and CDR2: SEHNR and FQNEAQ (reference sequence). Trimming removed 7 bases from V and 2 bases from J, with 14 bases in between. The CDR3 runs 14 residues. The CDR3 DNA follows: TGTGCCAGCACCAAAGTGGAGGCTCAAGAGACCCAGTACTTC. It yields the protein CASTKVEAQETQYF.

V is TRBV2 and J is TRBJ2-5; 7 bases agree with TRBD1. Germline V gene lookup returns CDR1 SNHLY and CDR2 FYNNEI. This CDR3 has 15 amino acids. J was trimmed by 2 bases and V by 7 bases; bases with no gene match: 10. The CDR3 reads CASKYSGGRQETQYF. DNA for the CDR3: TGTGCCAGCAAGTATTCAGGGGGTAGACAAGAGACCCAGTACTTC. The entire variable domain, with the rest obtained from reference TRBV2 and TRBJ2-5, is as follows: EPEVTQTPSHQVTQMGQEVILRCVPISNHLYFYWYRQILGQKVEFLVSFYNNEISEKSEIFDDQFSVERPDGSNFTLKIRSTKLEDSAMYFCASKYSGGRQETQYFGPGTRLLVL.

The genes are TRBV27 and TRBJ1-1; TRBD1 aligns across 9 bases. Trimming at V came to 3 bases and at J to 2 bases, leaving 4 bases not matched to a gene. Germline V gene lookup returns CDR1 MNHEY and CDR2 SMNVEV (reference sequence). CDR3 length: 15 residues. The CDR3 sequence: CASSLGTGSNTEAFF. The CDR3 DNA follows: TGTGCCAGCAGTTTGGGGACAGGGTCCAACACTGAAGCTTTCTTT.

Regarding this clone: The same CDR3 also results from other DNA sequences found in this sample. The chain links TRBV6-5 to TRBJ2-7; weak D call: TRBD2 (6 bases). The germline gives CDR1 MNHEY, CDR2 SVGAGI. The CDR3 sequence is 14 residues long. V dropped 0 bases and J dropped 0 bases, with 6 bases sitting between them. The CDR3 spells CASSYSGGSYEQYF. CDR3 sequence (DNA): TGTGCCAGCAGTTACTCGGGGGGCTCCTACGAGCAGTACTTC.

The chain joins TRBV18 to TRBJ2-2; D call uncertain. The germline CDR1 and CDR2 sequences are KGHSH and LQKENI. There are 12 residues in the CDR3. The germline V and J ends were trimmed by 3 bases and 6 bases, with 5 bases remaining between them. The CDR3 sequence: CASSPPPGELFF. CDR3 coding DNA: TGTGCCAGCTCACCCCCTCCCGGGGAGCTGTTTTTT.

This rearrangement joins TRBV27 to TRBJ2-7; no clear D gene. The CDR3 contains 15 residues. Germline CDR1 reads MNHEY; CDR2 reads SMNVEV (reference sequence). V lost 6 bases to trimming and J lost 1 base, with 16 bases between them. This CDR3 reads CASSLSLGISYEQYF. The CDR3 nucleotides read TGTGCCAGCAGCCTATCCCTAGGGATTTCCTACGAGCAGTACTTC.

V gene TRBV19 combines with J gene TRBJ1-1; tentatively, D is TRBD1 (6 bases). Trimming took 8 bases from V and 4 from J, leaving 20 bases between them. The CDR3 is made up of 15 amino acids. Per germline, CDR1 LNHDA and CDR2 SQIVND (reference sequence). CDR3 DNA: TGTGCCAGTGGTCCTACAGGGTTCGTCGGCACTGAAGCTTTCTTT. It translates to CASGPTGFVGTEAFF.

The chain employs TRBV14 and TRBJ2-5; 8 nucleotides agree with TRBD2. The length of the CDR3 is 19 residues. The junction had 24 bases not matched to a gene; V was cut back by 5 bases and J by 7 bases. Germline loops: CDR1 SGHDN, CDR2 FVKESK. CDR3 bases: TGTGCCAGCAGCTTAATAGCGGGGACCCCGGACCTCCATGAGGGGACCCAGTACTTC. This translates into CASSLIAGTPDLHEGTQYF.

The V call is TRBV4-2, the J call TRBJ2-3; 7 bases match TRBD1. This CDR3 region has 16 residues. Germline V gene sequence: CDR1 LGHNA, CDR2 YNFKEQ. V lost 0 bases and J lost 6; bases outside the gene matches: 9. The CDR3 nucleotides are TGTGCCAGCAGCCAAGATCTATACAGGGGCGGCGATACGCAGTATTTT. Amino acid sequence: CASSQDLYRGGDTQYF.

V gene TRBV27 combines with J gene TRBJ2-1, with no clear D. The CDR3 is 16 residues long. Trimming shortened V by 7 bases and J by 0 bases, and 16 bases separated the two germline ends. CDR1 is MNHEY and CDR2 is SMNVEV in the germline V gene (reference sequence). CDR3 nucleotides: TGTGCCAGCACTCCCAGGTACCCGAGCTCCTACAATGAGCAGTTCTTC. Residues: CASTPRYPSSYNEQFF.

A single count supports this clone. J is TRBJ1-2 and V is TRBV2, with D possibly being TRBD1 (5 bases). This CDR3 spans 15 amino acids. Germline V gene lookup returns CDR1 SNHLY and CDR2 FYNNEI. Trimming took 9 bases from V and 2 from J, leaving 19 bases between them. The CDR3 DNA reads TGTGCCAGTCAGGGCTACGAACTCGAGAACTATGGCTACACCTTC. Its translation is CASQGYELENYGYTF. The full variable domain, in which reference TRBV2 and TRBJ1-2 provide the parts outside the CDR3, is EPEVTQTPSHQVTQMGQEVILRCVPISNHLYFYWYRQILGQKVEFLVSFYNNEISEKSEIFDDQFSVERPDGSNFTLKIRSTKLEDSAMYFCASQGYELENYGYTFGSGTRLTVV.

This chain links TRBV6-5 with TRBJ2-1; perhaps TRBD2 as D (6 bases). The CDR3 contains 16 residues. Deletions cut 0 bases from V and 10 bases from J, with 19 bases between. Germline V gene data show CDR1 as MNHEY and CDR2 as SVGAGI. The CDR3 spells CASSYSAGPYNLEQFF. The CDR3 nucleotides read TGTGCCAGCAGTTACTCGGCGGGACCCTACAATCTAGAGCAGTTCTTC.

The V and J genes are TRBV5-6 and TRBJ2-7; unclear D gene. CDR1 and CDR2 from the germline V gene are SGHDT and YYEEEE. This CDR3 is 13 amino acids long. V dropped 6 bases and J dropped 2 bases, with 12 bases sitting between them. CDR3 coding DNA: TGTGCCAGCACCGCCTGGGGAACCTACGAGCAGTACTTC. As protein: CASTAWGTYEQYF.

CDR3 sequence reads: CASSLGVAGEQFF. In nucleotides, the CDR3 is TGTGCCAGCAGCTTAGGAGTAGCGGGAGAGCAGTTCTTC. The chain links TRBV7-6 to TRBJ2-1; TRBD2 matches at 8 bases. Trimming took 1 base from V and 10 from J; bases not matched to a gene: 3. CDR3 size: 13 residues. The germline CDR1 and CDR2 sequences are SGHVS and FNYEAQ. Variable domain in full (rest from reference TRBV7-6 and TRBJ2-1): GAGVSQSPRYKVTKRGQDVALRCDPISGHVSLYWYRQALGQGPEFLTYFNYEAQQDKSGLPNDRFSAERPEGSISTLTIQRTEQRDSAMYRCASSLGVAGEQFFGPGTRLTVL.

About this clone itself: The same CDR3 can be traced to other DNA sequences in this sample. This chain links TRBV27 with TRBJ2-5, with 11 bases aligning to TRBD2. Germline CDR1 is MNHEY and CDR2 is SMNVEV (reference sequence). The CDR3 loop spans 15 amino acids. V lost 5 bases and J lost 2; bases outside the gene matches: 4. In DNA form, the CDR3 reads TGTGCCAGCAGTCTAGGGACTAGCGGACAAGAGACCCAGTACTTC. It specifies CASSLGTSGQETQYF.

The chain employs TRBV5-1 and TRBJ2-7, with 10 positions matching TRBD2. CDR1 is SGHRS and CDR2 is YFSETQ in the germline V gene. V was clipped by 4 bases and J by 3 bases; unmatched bases: 7. CDR3 size: 15 residues. In DNA form, the CDR3 reads TGCGCCAGCAGCCCCTGGACTAGCGGCAACTACGAGCAGTACTTC. This translates into CASSPWTSGNYEQYF.

This clone is a singleton in its sample. The rearrangement uses TRBV5-1 and TRBJ2-7; 10 nucleotides agree with TRBD2. CDR3 length: 16 amino acids. V lost 3 bases and J lost 3; bases outside the gene matches: 9. Per germline, CDR1 SGHRS and CDR2 YFSETQ. CDR3 coding DNA: TGCGCCAGCAGCTCCAGGACTAGCGGATTCAACTACGAGCAGTACTTC. Translating gives CASSSRTSGFNYEQYF.

The rearrangement joins TRBV19 to TRBJ2-7; no firm D call. Germline values: CDR1 LNHDA, CDR2 SQIVND (reference sequence). CDR3 size: 15 residues. V was pared by 3 bases and J by 0 bases, with 12 bases between. CDR3 DNA sequence: TGTGCCAGTAGTATCGAGTACGGGTTCTCCTACGAGCAGTACTTC. Translating gives CASSIEYGFSYEQYF.

This rearrangement joins TRBV10-2 to TRBJ2-2; 9 positions match TRBD2. CDR3 length equals 13 residues. In germline, CDR1 is WSHSY, CDR2 SAAADI. The CDR3 DNA reads as TGCGCAAGCGGGACTAGCAGCACCGGGGAGCTGTTTTTT. It translates to CASGTSSTGELFF.